This T cell receptor beta chain was sequenced during a study of blood T cells in healthy people across ages. For the study at large: Capture via template switching afforded approximately one barcoded beta molecule per two T cells.

The use of a sample-barcoded 5' primer and a J-beta primer mix characterized a second PCR of about 7 to 12 cycles. TCRdb independently ran MiXCR on the 5' RACE reads; one entry per CDR3 protein. Of 650,000 to 800,000 distinct CDR3 sequences in the sample, around 50% were seen once. With respect to this clonotype: The junction and the germline gene differ at one end; a read error may be behind it.

This CDR3 contains 15 residues. Germline CDR1 reads SEHNR; CDR2 reads FQNEAQ (reference sequence). The TCR was taken from a woman aged 80 or older in good health. Sequencing used blood. J is TRBJ2-5 and V is TRBV7-9; the D gene could be TRBD1 or TRBD2 (5 bases each). In DNA, the CDR3 is TGTGCCAGCAGCTTAGGTGCAGGACCCAGGGAGACCCAGTACTTT. Protein product: CASSLGAGPRETQYF.